This TCR beta chain was found in a study of blood T cell repertoires in COVID-19. Study-wide background: COVID-19 samples, acute and convalescent, were from the United States, Italy and Spain. PBMCs, B-cell-depleted T cells, or T cells were the source of the cDNA or gDNA that made up the material.

This clone was picked up a small number of times. The germline gives CDR1 SGDLS, CDR2 YYNGEE. CDR3 size: 15 residues. J gave up 5 bases and V 2 bases, and 7 bases lay outside the gene matches. Authors' analysis steps: The authors estimated nucleated cell counts from reference gene primer amplification. Here immunoSEQ multiplex PCR was the method, and the copy in TCRdb shows in-frame clones only, minus some. That table furnishes V, J and clone size, whereas the DNA furnished D and trimming. The sample yields some 74,000 clones, less than 90% seen once. J is TRBJ2-1 and V is TRBV9, with TRBD2 matching over 7 bases. The sequence derives from a woman of 80 years or more with acute or convalescent COVID-19. Sequenced: peripheral blood. The CDR3: CASSVSGTKHNEQFF. CDR3 bases: TGTGCCAGCAGCGTGTCCGGGACTAAGCACAATGAGCAGTTCTTC.